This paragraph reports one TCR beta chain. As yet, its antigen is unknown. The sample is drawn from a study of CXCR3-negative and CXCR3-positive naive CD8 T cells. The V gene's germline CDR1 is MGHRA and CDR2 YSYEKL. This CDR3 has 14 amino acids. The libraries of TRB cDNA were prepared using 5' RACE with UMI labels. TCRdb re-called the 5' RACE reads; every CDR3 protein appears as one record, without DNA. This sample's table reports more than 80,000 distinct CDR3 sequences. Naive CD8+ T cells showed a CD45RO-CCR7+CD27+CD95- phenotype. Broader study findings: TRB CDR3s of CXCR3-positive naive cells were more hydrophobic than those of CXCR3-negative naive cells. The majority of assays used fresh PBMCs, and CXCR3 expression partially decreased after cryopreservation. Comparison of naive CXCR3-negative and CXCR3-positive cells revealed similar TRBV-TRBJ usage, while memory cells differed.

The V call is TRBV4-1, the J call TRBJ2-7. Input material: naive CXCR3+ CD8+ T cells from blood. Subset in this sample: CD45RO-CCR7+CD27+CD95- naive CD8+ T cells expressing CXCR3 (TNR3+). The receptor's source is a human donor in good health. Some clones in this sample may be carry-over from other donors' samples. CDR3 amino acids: CASSPDSSSYEQYF.